In this sample, the clone carrying this T cell receptor beta chain turned up many times. This sample stems from a study of CD8+CD57+ T cells in acquired aplastic anemia. Genomic DNA was employed as the template in profiling TCR beta VDJ and CDR3. MiXCR, applied by TCRdb to the reads, yields one record per CDR3 protein. This table has roughly 500,000 distinct CDR3 sequences, about a third appearing once. The authors sequenced patients whose flow cytometry had shown CD8+CD57+ cell expansion. The CDR3 consists of 14 residues. Germline V gives CDR1 SGDLS, CDR2 YYNGEE. V was clipped by 0 bases and J by 0 bases, with 6 bases between them.

V is TRBV9 and J is TRBJ1-1; D is unclear. Sequencing used sorted CD4+, CD8+, or CD8+CD57+ T cells (not recorded which) from PBMCs. The sequence was collected from a human donor with aplastic anemia. CDR3 residues: CASSVEAMNTEAFF. CDR3 nucleotide sequence: TGTGCCAGCAGCGTAGAAGCCATGAACACTGAAGCTTTCTTT.